Listed here are 22 T cell receptor beta chains from one sample, sequenced in a study of blood T cell repertoires in COVID-19. The protocol was immunoSEQ multiplex PCR, while the TCRdb copy is restricted to in-frame clones and leaves out a portion. The data show more than 95,000 clones, just under 80% seen once. Source material: peripheral blood. The receptors here all came from a human donor in a cohort sampled during active COVID-19.

The J gene is TRBJ2-3, the V gene TRBV18; TRBD2 agrees at 11 bases. V gave up 3 bases and J gave up 3 bases; unmatched junction bases: 5. The CDR3 contains 16 residues. In germline, CDR1 is KGHSH, CDR2 LQKENI. The CDR3 loop is CASSPIAGGPTDTQYF. CDR3 sequence (DNA): TGTGCCAGCTCACCCATAGCGGGGGGGCCAACAGATACGCAGTATTTT.

The V call is TRBV19, the J call TRBJ1-4; 10 nucleotides agree with TRBD1. From germline, CDR1 is LNHDA and CDR2 SQIVND (reference sequence). The CDR3 has 14 residues. The junction had 4 bases not matched to a gene; V was cut back by 6 bases and J by 6 bases. CDR3 region: CASRETGGDEKLFF. As DNA, the CDR3 is TGTGCCAGTAGGGAGACAGGGGGCGATGAAAAACTGTTTTTT.

This rearrangement joins TRBV5-6 to TRBJ2-3, with TRBD2 matching 15 bases. Germline CDR1 reads SGHDT; CDR2 reads YYEEEE. This CDR3 has 16 amino acids. J was trimmed by 8 bases and V by 5 bases; bases with no gene match: 9. The CDR3 sequence is CASSSGLAGGPGTQYF. In DNA form, the CDR3 reads TGTGCCAGCAGTTCCGGACTAGCGGGAGGGCCGGGTACGCAGTATTTT.

This chain joins TRBV5-4 and TRBJ2-2, with 8 bases that match TRBD1. Germline V CDR1 and CDR2: SGHNT, YYREEE (reference sequence). This CDR3 is built from 15 residues. Unmatched junction bases numbered 10, after V lost 4 bases and J lost 8 bases. The CDR3 reads CASSPGTGGRGELFF. The DNA for the CDR3 is TGTGCCAGCAGCCCCGGGACAGGAGGGAGAGGGGAGCTGTTTTTT.

The rearrangement uses TRBV15 and TRBJ1-2; 10 nucleotides agree with TRBD1. CDR3 size: 13 residues. With 2 bases clipped from V and 7 bases from J, the junction kept 1 base outside the gene matches. Looked up from germline, CDR1 is LNHNV and CDR2 is YYDKDF (reference sequence). The CDR3 is CATSRRDRGGYTF. CDR3 bases: TGTGCCACCAGCAGACGGGACAGGGGTGGCTACACCTTC.

V and J are TRBV29-1 and TRBJ1-2; 11 nucleotides match TRBD1. Trimming took 3 bases from V and 4 from J; bases not matched to a gene: 10. CDR3 size: 16 residues. Germline values: CDR1 SQVTM, CDR2 ANQGSEA. CDR3 coding DNA: TGCAGCGTTGACAGGACAGGGGGCTACGACGCCTATGGCTACACCTTC. Translating it yields CSVDRTGGYDAYGYTF.

The CDR3 bases are TGTGCCAGCAGCCCAGCCGAGGCTGCCACTAATGAAAAACTGTTTTTT. It codes for CASSPAEAATNEKLFF. V and J are TRBV7-9 and TRBJ1-4; no firm D call. With 5 bases removed from V and 2 bases from J, the gap between germline ends came to 15 bases. The CDR3 spans 16 residues. Germline V gene data show CDR1 as SEHNR and CDR2 as FQNEAQ (reference sequence).

This chain uses TRBV19 with TRBJ1-2; D is ambiguous. CDR1 and CDR2 from the germline V gene are LNHDA and SQIVND (reference sequence). V was trimmed by 5 bases and J by 7 bases, leaving 14 bases between them. The CDR3 spans 13 residues. In DNA, the CDR3 is TGTGCCAGTAGTTCGCCGGGTCCCCGTGGCTACACCTTC. Translated: CASSSPGPRGYTF.

The V and J genes are TRBV5-1 and TRBJ1-4; tentative D call: TRBD1 (6 bases). The V and J ends lost 0 bases and 5 bases respectively, with 14 bases between them. From germline, CDR1 is SGHRS and CDR2 YFSETQ. The CDR3 has 16 residues. The CDR3 bases are TGCGCCAGCAGCTTGGGAAACAGGGTCCCGAATGAAAAACTGTTTTTT. The encoded protein is CASSLGNRVPNEKLFF.

CDR3 nucleotide sequence: TGTGCCAGCAGCGTAGGCGGGTGGAACGAGCAGTACTTC. Translation gives CASSVGGWNEQYF. V is TRBV9 and J is TRBJ2-7, with D tentatively TRBD2 (5 bases). The CDR3 contains 13 residues. V lost 0 bases and J lost 5, with 9 bases in between. Germline CDR1 SGDLS, CDR2 YYNGEE.

J is TRBJ2-1 and V is TRBV3-1 (or the pseudogene TRBV3-2); TRBD1 aligns across 12 bases. The V gene end was trimmed by 0 bases and the J gene end by 7 bases; junction bases not matched to a gene: 4. From germline, CDR1 is LGHDT and CDR2 YNNKEL (reference sequence). This CDR3 has 16 residues. CDR3 in amino acids: CASSQDPGQGANEQFF. The CDR3 coding sequence is TGTGCCAGCAGCCAAGATCCGGGACAGGGGGCAAATGAGCAGTTCTTC.

This sequence joins TRBV18 and TRBJ2-3, with TRBD1 identical over 10 bases. V gave up 3 bases and J gave up 6 bases; unmatched junction bases: 9. The germline CDR1 and CDR2 sequences are KGHSH and LQKENI. The CDR3 is made up of 16 amino acids. CDR3 loop: CASSPPGQGSKDTQYF. CDR3 DNA sequence: TGTGCCAGCTCACCGCCGGGACAGGGGTCAAAGGATACGCAGTATTTT.

In its sample, this clone was seen a few times. A read error may explain this, as a much larger clone is one base away. The sample carries other DNA sequences with the same CDR3. In nucleotides, the CDR3 is TGTGCCAGCAGCTTAACGGGGGACACTGAAGCTTTCTTT. Protein: CASSLTGDTEAFF. V is TRBV7-9 and J is TRBJ1-1; a weak D match, TRBD1 (5 bases). There are 13 residues in the CDR3. CDR1 is SEHNR, CDR2 FQNEAQ, per germline (reference sequence). V lost 2 bases to trimming and J lost 3 bases, with 7 bases between them.

This chain links TRBV28 with TRBJ2-7; possible D gene TRBD2, 5 bases. Germline V gene lookup returns CDR1 MDHEN and CDR2 SYDVKM. V lost 8 bases and J lost 1, with 15 bases in between. CDR3 size: 14 residues. CDR3 in amino acids: CASGPGGWSYEQYF. The CDR3 region has the DNA TGTGCCAGCGGGCCTGGCGGGTGGTCCTACGAGCAGTACTTC.

The sample holds many counts of this clone. CDR3 residues: CASSPLPGILNYGYTF. The CDR3 region has the DNA TGTGCCAGCAGCCCTCTCCCAGGGATCCTTAACTATGGCTACACCTTC. This chain connects TRBV3-1 (or the pseudogene TRBV3-2) to TRBJ1-2; D is possibly TRBD1 (5 bases). This CDR3 contains 16 residues. Trimming took off 4 bases at V and 1 base at J, with 16 bases between the two ends. Germline V gene data show CDR1 as LGHDT and CDR2 as YNNKEL (reference sequence).

The chain employs TRBV6-5 and TRBJ2-7; D unclear. The V end was cut by 6 bases, the J end by 1 base, with 10 bases between. The CDR3 runs to 13 residues. Looked up from germline, CDR1 is MNHEY and CDR2 is SVGAGI. The CDR3 nucleotides read TGTGCCAGCAGCCTAGACCTGTCCTACGAGCAGTACTTC. Protein sequence: CASSLDLSYEQYF.

The gene calls are TRBV12-5 and TRBJ2-3, with D tentatively TRBD1 (7 bases). The CDR3 covers 16 residues. Germline CDR1 and CDR2: LGHNT and FRNRAP. The V end was cut by 2 bases, the J end by 0 bases, with 12 bases between. CDR3 in amino acids: CASGLLQGGSTDTQYF. The CDR3 DNA sequence: TGTGCTAGTGGTTTGCTCCAGGGGGGAAGCACAGATACGCAGTATTTT.

J is TRBJ2-5 and V is TRBV5-1; 14 bases map to TRBD2. The ends lost 1 base at V and 2 bases at J; junction bases unmatched: 7. This CDR3 has 18 residues. The germline CDR1 and CDR2 sequences are SGHRS and YFSETQ. As DNA, the CDR3 is TGCGCCAGCAGCTTGACGGGACTAGCGGGAGAGTTACAAGAGACCCAGTACTTC. Its protein product is CASSLTGLAGELQETQYF.

The chain has TRBV15 and TRBJ2-1, with TRBD2 matching over 11 bases. Germline V lookup: CDR1 LNHNV, CDR2 YYDKDF (reference sequence). CDR3 length equals 19 residues. V lost 3 bases to trimming and J lost 0 bases; unmatched junction nucleotides: 10. The CDR3 DNA sequence: TGTGCCACCAGCAGCTTCGGGACTAGCGGAAAGAGCTCCTACAATGAGCAGTTCTTC. This encodes CATSSFGTSGKSSYNEQFF. Using reference TRBV15 and TRBJ2-1 for the parts outside the CDR3, the full variable domain is DAMVIQNPRYQVTQFGKPVTLSCSQTLNHNVMYWYQQKSSQAPKLLFHYYDKDFNNEADTPDNFQSRRPNTSFCFLDIRSPGLGDTAMYLCATSSFGTSGKSSYNEQFFGPGTRLTVL.

This clone was picked up one time. This chain links TRBV3-1 (or the pseudogene TRBV3-2) with TRBJ1-4; D gene uncertain. Germline assignment: CDR1 LGHDT and CDR2 YNNKEL (reference sequence). V dropped 4 bases and J dropped 3 bases, with 18 bases sitting between them. This CDR3 region has 17 residues. The chain's CDR3 is CASSLTVTFSSNEKLFF. The CDR3 DNA reads TGTGCCAGCAGCCTAACAGTGACGTTCAGTTCTAATGAAAAACTGTTTTTT.

The rearrangement uses TRBV3-1 (or the pseudogene TRBV3-2) and TRBJ2-7; D unclear. CDR1 LGHDT and CDR2 YNNKEL come from the germline V gene (reference sequence). The CDR3 is 13 residues long. The V and J ends lost 4 bases and 6 bases respectively, with 13 bases between them. CDR3 DNA: TGTGCCAGCAGCCCCCCTGCGTCGCGCGAGCAGTACTTC. Translation: CASSPPASREQYF.

The chain joins TRBV5-1 to TRBJ2-1; 13 bases map to TRBD2. V was clipped by 0 bases and J by 3 bases; unmatched bases: 0. The V gene's germline CDR1 is SGHRS and CDR2 YFSETQ. The CDR3 spans 16 residues. In nucleotides, the CDR3 is TGCGCCAGCAGCTTGGGGACTAGCGGGGGCTACAATGAGCAGTTCTTC. As protein: CASSLGTSGGYNEQFF.